Each of the 13 T cell receptor beta chains below was sequenced from the same sample in a study of memory CD4+ T cells and cytomegalovirus serostatus. The sort gate was single viable CD3+CD4+CD8-CD45RO+ cells for memory CD4+ T cells. The protocol was immunoSEQ multiplex PCR, while the TCRdb copy is restricted to in-frame clones and leaves out a portion. Among about 59,000 clones listed, less than 85% were seen once. The material sequenced was memory CD4+ T cells from blood. The receptors shown here come from an adult in good health and CMV-seronegative. Some clones in this sample may be carry-over from other donors' samples.

The rearrangement links TRBV30 to TRBJ2-5; D could derive from TRBD1 or TRBD2 (5 bases each). The J call may be incorrect, as the DNA end agrees better with TRBJ2-7. Germline V gene data show CDR1 as GTSNPN and CDR2 as SVGIG (reference sequence). CDR3 length equals 14 residues. The CDR3 sequence: CAWSVGTVTYEQYF. CDR3 DNA sequence: TGTGCCTGGAGTGTCGGGACCGTAACCTACGAGCAGTACTTC.

J is TRBJ2-3 and V is TRBV7-9; a weak D match, TRBD2 (5 bases). There are 17 residues in the CDR3. Trimming stripped 1 base from V and 3 bases from J, with 17 bases between. The germline CDR1 and CDR2 sequences are SEHNR and FQNEAQ (reference sequence). CDR3 nucleotides: TGTGCCAGCAGCTTAGAGGACGTGCGGGTTTGGACAGATACGCAGTATTTT. Translated: CASSLEDVRVWTDTQYF.

This clone was seen just once. The chain couples TRBV10-3 to TRBJ1-2, with D possibly being TRBD1 (5 bases). Trimming shortened V by 6 bases and J by 8 bases, and 16 bases separated the two germline ends. The CDR3 has 13 amino acids. CDR1 is ENHRY and CDR2 is SYGVKD in the germline V gene. CDR3 in amino acids: CAIRGGAVWGYTF. In DNA, the CDR3 is TGTGCCATCAGGGGGGGTGCCGTATGGGGCTACACCTTC.

The chain uses TRBV4-1 and TRBJ1-4, with D uncertain. This CDR3 has 15 amino acids. V lost 0 bases and J lost 7, with 12 bases in between. The germline gives CDR1 MGHRA, CDR2 YSYEKL. The CDR3: CASSQEWPAGEKLFF. CDR3 in DNA: TGCGCCAGCAGCCAAGAGTGGCCTGCGGGTGAAAAACTGTTTTTT.

The chain carries TRBV11-2 and TRBJ2-3; 9 bases align to TRBD1. V shed 5 bases, J shed 8 bases, and the junction held 8 bases outside the gene matches. Germline V gene data show CDR1 as SGHAT and CDR2 as FQNNGV. There are 14 residues in the CDR3. CDR3 sequence (DNA): TGTGCCAGCAGCCCCGGGACAGGGCAAGGTACGCAGTATTTT. It specifies CASSPGTGQGTQYF.

The rearrangement joins TRBV28 to TRBJ1-3; D remains unclear. The V and J ends lost 7 bases and 4 bases respectively, with 11 bases between them. The length of the CDR3 is 13 residues. Germline V gene data show CDR1 as MDHEN and CDR2 as SYDVKM. The DNA of the CDR3 is TGTGCCAGCAACCCCGGCTGGGGAAACACCATATATTTT. This translates into CASNPGWGNTIYF.

This clone occurred once. The V and J genes are TRBV2 and TRBJ1-4; 8 bases are a match to TRBD1. V shed 6 bases and J 8 bases; nucleotides not matched to a gene: 11. The CDR3 is made up of 15 amino acids. Germline CDR1 is SNHLY and CDR2 is FYNNEI. The CDR3 sequence is CASSSPQGAGEKLFF. The CDR3 nucleotides are TGTGCCAGCAGCTCCCCCCAGGGGGCAGGCGAAAAACTGTTTTTT. The whole variable domain, remainder taken from reference TRBV2 and TRBJ1-4, is EPEVTQTPSHQVTQMGQEVILRCVPISNHLYFYWYRQILGQKVEFLVSFYNNEISEKSEIFDDQFSVERPDGSNFTLKIRSTKLEDSAMYFCASSSPQGAGEKLFFGSGTQLSVL.

The CDR3 loop reads CASRGDLLNTEAFF. CDR3 DNA sequence: TGTGCCAGCAGAGGGGACCTTTTGAACACTGAAGCTTTCTTT. The chain combines TRBV2 with TRBJ1-1; D perhaps matches TRBD1 (5 bases). Trimming took 6 bases from V and 0 from J, leaving 11 bases between them. The CDR3 is 14 residues long. Germline V lookup: CDR1 SNHLY, CDR2 FYNNEI.

The chain is built from TRBV30 and TRBJ1-4; 8 bases agree with TRBD1. The trim removed 5 bases at V and 0 bases at J, leaving 8 bases unmatched. The CDR3 is 16 residues long. Germline assignment: CDR1 GTSNPN and CDR2 SVGIG (reference sequence). The CDR3 coding sequence is TGTGCCTGGTGCCGCCCAGGGGGCGCAACTAATGAAAAACTGTTTTTT. Translating gives CAWCRPGGATNEKLFF.

The chain joins TRBV5-6 to TRBJ2-6; D ambiguous. The CDR3 covers 16 residues. Trimming removed 0 bases at V and 1 base at J, with 8 bases between. The germline gives CDR1 SGHDT, CDR2 YYEEEE. This CDR3 reads CASSLDVTSGANVLTF. Written as DNA, the CDR3 is TGTGCCAGCAGCTTGGATGTGACATCTGGGGCCAACGTCCTGACTTTC. Full variable domain (remainder filled in from reference TRBV5-6 and TRBJ2-6): DAGVTQSPTHLIKTRGQQVTLRCSPKSGHDTVSWYQQALGQGPQFIFQYYEEEERQRGNFPDRFSGHQFPNYSSELNVNALLLGDSALYLCASSLDVTSGANVLTFGAGSRLTVL.

The J gene is TRBJ1-1, the V gene TRBV28; D is unclear. Germline assignment: CDR1 MDHEN and CDR2 SYDVKM. There are 14 residues in the CDR3. Trimming stripped 6 bases from V and 3 bases from J, with 14 bases between. DNA for the CDR3: TGTGCCAGCAGGCCTCCCGGCGGTTACACTGAAGCTTTCTTT. Residues: CASRPPGGYTEAFF.

The chain uses TRBV6-5 and TRBJ1-6, with 8 bases that match TRBD1. Germline lookup yields CDR1 MNHEY and CDR2 SVGAGI. Trimming removed 0 bases from V and 8 bases from J; junction bases left unmatched: 3. CDR3 length equals 15 residues. CDR3 region: CASSYSGQGYSPLHF. CDR3 coding DNA: TGTGCCAGCAGTTACTCCGGACAGGGATATTCACCCCTCCACTTT.

To note about this clone: Within the sample, other DNA sequences also encode this same CDR3. V is TRBV7-2 and J is TRBJ1-4; D is perhaps TRBD1 (5 bases). This CDR3 spans 15 amino acids. The V end was cut by 1 base, the J end by 5 bases, with 11 bases between. Germline-derived CDR1 and CDR2 are SGHTA and FQGNSA. The CDR3 sequence: CASSLGDRRNEKLFF. Here the CDR3 DNA reads TGTGCCAGCAGCTTAGGGGACCGGCGAAATGAAAAACTGTTTTTT. Based on the CDR3 plus reference TRBV7-2 and TRBJ1-4, the full variable domain is GAGVSQSPSNKVTEKGKDVELRCDPISGHTALYWYRQSLGQGLEFLIYFQGNSAPDKSGLPSDRFSAERTGGSVSTLTIQRTQQEDSAVYLCASSLGDRRNEKLFFGSGTQLSVL.